The 15 T cell receptor beta chains reported below all come from one sample, sequenced in a study of beta chain features in type 1 diabetes. Reverse transcription of all isolated RNA meant that expressed TCRB transcripts were sequenced. This table comes from immunoSEQ multiplex PCR, and its TCRdb copy is limited to in-frame clones, with some not included. The table includes 5,000 to 7,000 clones, around 75% detected once. The sample consisted of Tregs from blood. The receptors shown here come from a young man in good health.

The chain carries TRBV28 and TRBJ2-1; 7 positions match TRBD2. The J segment lost 6 bases and the V segment lost 6 bases, leaving 11 bases of the junction unmatched. Germline CDR1 reads MDHEN; CDR2 reads SYDVKM. This CDR3 contains 15 residues. CDR3 sequence reads: CASSVAGGGGNEQFF. DNA of the CDR3: TGTGCCAGCAGCGTCGCGGGCGGGGGTGGCAATGAGCAGTTCTTC.

This chain links TRBV6-1 with TRBJ2-5; 12 bases are shared with TRBD1. V lost 8 bases and J lost 2; bases outside the gene matches: 6. The length of the CDR3 is 15 residues. CDR1 and CDR2 (germline): MNHNS, SASEGT. The CDR3 region is CASGDRGPRQETQYF. The CDR3 DNA reads as TGTGCCAGCGGGGACAGGGGGCCGAGGCAAGAGACCCAGTACTTC.

V and J are TRBV30 and TRBJ1-5, with 7 bases that match TRBD1. This CDR3 spans 16 amino acids. Unmatched junction bases numbered 10, after V lost 3 bases and J lost 2 bases. CDR1 GTSNPN and CDR2 SVGIG come from the germline V gene (reference sequence). The CDR3 is CAWSGGDSSGNQPQHF. The CDR3 DNA reads TGTGCCTGGAGCGGTGGGGACAGTAGTGGCAATCAGCCCCAGCATTTT.

The gene calls are TRBV7-7 and TRBJ2-5; 10 bases are shared with TRBD2. The CDR3 is made up of 17 amino acids. With 5 bases clipped from V and 2 bases from J, the junction kept 11 bases outside the gene matches. Germline CDR1 SSHAT, CDR2 FNYEAQ (reference sequence). CDR3 nucleotides: TGTGCCAGCAGCCAGGGTAGCGGGGGGAGCCCGCAAGAGACCCAGTACTTC. It is translated as CASSQGSGGSPQETQYF.

The chain uses TRBV14 and TRBJ2-7, with D perhaps matching TRBD1 (6 bases). This CDR3 is built from 13 residues. V shed 4 bases and J shed 10 bases, with 17 bases lying between them. Looked up from germline, CDR1 is SGHDN and CDR2 is FVKESK. As DNA, the CDR3 is TGTGCCAGCAGCCTGTCACGGGACACCCGACAGTACTTC. Residues: CASSLSRDTRQYF.

In DNA form, the CDR3 reads TGTGCCAGCAGTGATAGTCGGAACTATGGCTACACCTTC. It translates to CASSDSRNYGYTF. The V and J genes are TRBV25-1 and TRBJ1-2; unclear D gene. CDR1 MGHDK and CDR2 SYGVNS come from the germline V gene. Trimming left V 3 bases short and J 2 bases short, with 7 bases between. CDR3 size: 13 residues.

The J gene is TRBJ2-7, the V gene TRBV10-3; TRBD1 matches 10 bases. The germline V gene has CDR1 ENHRY and CDR2 SYGVKD. The CDR3 runs 13 residues. The ends lost 6 bases at V and 3 bases at J; junction bases unmatched: 2. The CDR3 DNA reads as TGTGCCATCAGGGGACAGGGGTTCTACGAGCAGTACTTC. Translated: CAIRGQGFYEQYF.

J is TRBJ2-7 and V is TRBV7-2, with 9 nucleotides matching TRBD2. The CDR3 runs to 13 residues. J gave up 4 bases and V 5 bases, and 3 bases lay outside the gene matches. From germline, CDR1 is SGHTA and CDR2 FQGNSA. In nucleotides, the CDR3 is TGTGCCAGCAGCACTCTAGCGGGATACGAGCAGTACTTC. Translated: CASSTLAGYEQYF. Complete variable domain (other parts from reference TRBV7-2 and TRBJ2-7): GAGVSQSPSNKVTEKGKDVELRCDPISGHTALYWYRQSLGQGLEFLIYFQGNSAPDKSGLPSDRFSAERTGGSVSTLTIQRTQQEDSAVYLCASSTLAGYEQYFGPGTRLTVT.

This clone was seen only a few times. The chain recombines TRBV28 with TRBJ1-6, with TRBD1 matching over 8 bases. The CDR3 contains 14 residues. CDR1 and CDR2 (germline): MDHEN, SYDVKM. The trim removed 7 bases at V and 8 bases at J, leaving 7 bases unmatched. CDR3 DNA sequence: TGTGCCAGCATCGCGGACAGGGTGTATTCACCCCTCCACTTT. Translated, it gives CASIADRVYSPLHF.

This chain uses TRBV4-2 with TRBJ1-5, with TRBD1 identical over 10 bases. This CDR3 spans 16 amino acids. Germline V gene lookup returns CDR1 LGHNA and CDR2 YNFKEQ. V lost 2 bases, J lost 2 bases, and 3 bases stayed unmatched. CDR3 region: CASSQSGTGGNQPQHF. The CDR3 nucleotides are TGTGCCAGCAGCCAATCCGGGACAGGGGGCAATCAGCCCCAGCATTTT.

The rearrangement joins TRBV6-6 to TRBJ1-5; D possibly corresponds to TRBD1 (5 bases). The V and J ends lost 7 bases and 0 bases respectively, with 16 bases between them. Germline V CDR1 and CDR2: MNHNY, SVGAGI (reference sequence). The CDR3 loop spans 16 amino acids. CDR3 sequence (DNA): TGTGCCAGCACCACTGGGGAGGGGAATAGCAATCAGCCCCAGCATTTT. This codes for CASTTGEGNSNQPQHF.

V and J are TRBV18 and TRBJ2-7; 7 positions agree with TRBD1. This CDR3 contains 13 residues. V gave up 3 bases and J gave up 7 bases; unmatched junction bases: 6. CDR1 and CDR2 (germline): KGHSH, LQKENI. In nucleotides, the CDR3 is TGTGCCAGCTCACCCGACAGGGAAAGAGAGCAGTACTTC. Amino acid sequence: CASSPDREREQYF.

The V gene is TRBV7-9, the J gene TRBJ2-3, with 9 bases aligning to TRBD2. The CDR3 is 16 amino acids. CDR1 is SEHNR, CDR2 FQNEAQ, per germline (reference sequence). V gave up 5 bases and J gave up 5 bases; unmatched junction bases: 11. The chain's CDR3 is CASSNRERGVVDTQYF. The CDR3 DNA reads as TGTGCCAGCAGCAATCGGGAGCGGGGGGTGGTAGATACGCAGTATTTT. The whole variable domain, filled in from reference TRBV7-9 and TRBJ2-3, reads DTGVSQNPRHKITKRGQNVTFRCDPISEHNRLYWYRQTLGQGPEFLTYFQNEAQLEKSRLLSDRFSAERPKGSFSTLEIQRTEQGDSAMYLCASSNRERGVVDTQYFGPGTRLTVL.

The V and J genes are TRBV18 and TRBJ2-2; D call uncertain. V lost 1 base and J lost 3, with 3 bases in between. CDR3 length: 13 amino acids. Germline V gene lookup returns CDR1 KGHSH and CDR2 LQKENI. CDR3 DNA: TGTGCCAGCTCACCACGAGACACCGGGGAGCTGTTTTTT. Translating gives CASSPRDTGELFF.

V is TRBV6-5 and J is TRBJ1-1; the D gene is possibly TRBD1 (5 bases). CDR3 length: 13 amino acids. Germline CDR1 MNHEY, CDR2 SVGAGI. V was cut by 10 bases and J by 5 bases, with 17 bases left in between. This CDR3 reads CATERRGRTEAFF. CDR3 nucleotides: TGTGCCACGGAACGAAGGGGAAGAACTGAAGCTTTCTTT.